Described below is a single T cell receptor beta chain sequence and its context. The antigen is not known. The CDR3 length is 11 residues. V was shortened by 5 bases and J by 7 bases, with 6 bases between the two germline ends. Germline CDR1 SGDLS, CDR2 YYNGEE. This sample was taken from a study of CD8+CD57+ T cells in acquired aplastic anemia. Study overall: Sorted CD4+ and CD8+ cell DNA averaged roughly 3.2 ug. Healthy donor CD4+ samples were sequenced to a depth that averaged about 10.8 million reads. Findings of the study overall: Patients and controls turned out to have 25 to 35 CD8+ CDR3 sequences in common. No significant difference in CD8+ Simpson's diversity was found between patients and controls.

TCR beta VDJ combinations and CDR3 sequences were profiled from genomic DNA. TCRdb reprocessed the reads with MiXCR, giving one entry per CDR3 protein. The repertoire holds about 180,000 distinct CDR3 sequences, 46% seen once, with approximately 2.9% in the top ten. The receptor comes from a human donor in good health. The chain is built from TRBV9 and TRBJ2-2; D unclear. Sequencing used sorted CD4+, CD8+, or CD8+CD57+ T cells (not recorded which) from PBMCs. The CDR3 sequence is CASSLDGELFF. For the CDR3, the DNA is TGTGCCAGCAGTTTAGACGGGGAGCTGTTTTTT.